This paragraph reports one T cell receptor (beta chain). The sample has other DNA sequences that encode this CDR3 too. The sample belongs to a study of blood T cell repertoires in COVID-19. Study context: COVID-19 samples collected from the United States, Italy and Spain covered acute and convalescent phases. Sources were T cells, B-cell-depleted T cells, or PBMCs; the material itself was cDNA or gDNA.

In the original analysis: By means of reference gene primer amplification, nucleated cell counts were estimated. The assay was immunoSEQ multiplex PCR, and TCRdb's table has in-frame clones only and misses some. V and J calls and clone size come straight from that table; D and trimming were deduced from the DNA. The sample contains 110,000 to 150,000 clones, around 81% of which appear only once. The germline V gene encodes CDR1 SQVTM and CDR2 ANQGSEA. CDR3 length: 12 residues. Losses at the gene ends were 6 bases for V and 4 bases for J; bases not matched to a gene: 3. The clonotype originates from a woman between 50 and 59 years old with acute or convalescent COVID-19. The sequencing sample was made of peripheral blood. The chain combines TRBV29-1 with TRBJ1-5; 7 nucleotides align to TRBD1. Written as DNA, the CDR3 is TGCAGCGTCGGGGACAGTAATCAGCCCCAGCATTTT. Its protein is CSVGDSNQPQHF.